These 3 T cell receptor beta chains were sequenced from one sample in a study of CD8 T cells in Susac syndrome. With random hexamers, reverse transcription was performed on roughly 0.5 to 1 ug of RNA. TCRdb passed the immunoSEQ multiplex PCR reads through MiXCR, listing each CDR3 protein once. This sample yields around 160,000 distinct CDR3 sequences, of which approximately 94% are seen a single time; almost 0.095% belongs to the top ten. The sequenced material came from CD4+ T cells from PBMCs. The receptors originated from a human donor with multiple sclerosis.

The rearrangement joins TRBV12-3 or TRBV12-4 to TRBJ1-4, with no clear D. Between the trimmed V and J ends, which lost 3 bases and 5 bases, there was a span of 7 bases. The CDR3 loop spans 13 amino acids. The chain's CDR3 is CASSFALNEKLFF. The CDR3 nucleotides are TGTGCCAGCAGTTTCGCTTTGAATGAAAAACTGTTTTTT.

This chain joins TRBV5-6 and TRBJ1-2; TRBD1 matches 7 bases. This CDR3 comprises 15 residues. V dropped 2 bases and J dropped 8; count of bases not matched to a gene: 12. Germline V gene sequence: CDR1 SGHDT, CDR2 YYEEEE. In DNA, the CDR3 is TGTGCCAGCAGCTTTAGGACGGGACAGCGGAACGGCTACACCTTC. Translation: CASSFRTGQRNGYTF. Using reference TRBV5-6 and TRBJ1-2 for the parts outside the CDR3, the full variable domain is DAGVTQSPTHLIKTRGQQVTLRCSPKSGHDTVSWYQQALGQGPQFIFQYYEEEERQRGNFPDRFSGHQFPNYSSELNVNALLLGDSALYLCASSFRTGQRNGYTFGSGTRLTVV.

V gene TRBV12-3 or TRBV12-4 combines with J gene TRBJ1-2, with 9 bases fitting TRBD1. With V trimmed by 6 bases and J by 7 bases, 3 bases remained unmatched. This CDR3 has 12 amino acids. This CDR3 is CASRGTGTGYTF. The CDR3 DNA reads TGTGCCAGCAGGGGGACAGGGACTGGCTACACCTTC.